This T cell receptor (beta chain) came from a study of beta chain features in type 1 diabetes. Overall study context: Cell yields, gender and age were comparable in patients and healthy donors. Whole-study results and caveats: For Type 1 diabetes patients, all four CD4+ subsets carried TCRB CDR3s that were moderately but significantly shorter.

Note on this clone: Its antigen is currently unknown. The same CDR3 arises from other DNA sequences in this sample as well.

Reverse transcription of all isolated RNA meant that expressed TCRB transcripts were sequenced. Produced via immunoSEQ multiplex PCR; TCRdb's table is partial and in-frame only. This sample has approximately 170,000 clones; around 63% occur once, and the top ten carry about 0.089%. The CDR3 has 15 amino acids. V was pared by 0 bases and J by 0 bases, with 6 bases between. CDR1 and CDR2 from the germline V gene are SGHTA and FQGNSA. A sort by CD45RO/CCR7/CD25/CD127/CD95/CD27 yielded CD4+ naive, central memory, regulatory and stem cell-like memory cells. The gene calls are TRBV7-2 and TRBJ2-1, with D tentatively TRBD2 (5 bases). The clonotype comes from a man aged 25-45 years with type 1 diabetes. The sequenced sample was naive CD4+ T cells from blood. The CDR3 reads CASSLAGSSYNEQFF. Here the CDR3 DNA reads TGTGCCAGCAGCTTAGCGGGGAGCTCCTACAATGAGCAGTTCTTC. The complete variable domain, with remaining parts taken from reference TRBV7-2 and TRBJ2-1, reads GAGVSQSPSNKVTEKGKDVELRCDPISGHTALYWYRQSLGQGLEFLIYFQGNSAPDKSGLPSDRFSAERTGGSVSTLTIQRTQQEDSAVYLCASSLAGSSYNEQFFGPGTRLTVL.